Following are 29 T cell receptor beta chains from one sample sequenced in a study of blood T cell repertoires in COVID-19. Clones were read by immunoSEQ multiplex PCR, and TCRdb kept only the in-frame ones, dropping some. The table includes approximately 65,000 clones, 88% detected once. The sequencing input was peripheral blood. The receptor set was obtained from a human donor in a cohort sampled during active COVID-19.

The chain has TRBV19 and TRBJ2-2, with D unresolved. Germline CDR1 and CDR2: LNHDA and SQIVND (reference sequence). The V end was cut by 5 bases, the J end by 1 base, with 11 bases between. The CDR3 loop spans 15 amino acids. The CDR3 bases are TGTGCCAGTAGTGTTGCCACGGGGAACACCGGGGAGCTGTTTTTT. Its protein is CASSVATGNTGELFF.

This chain joins TRBV7-2 and TRBJ2-7; TRBD2 aligns across 13 bases. Looked up from germline, CDR1 is SGHTA and CDR2 is FQGNSA. V shed 5 bases and J 4 bases; nucleotides not matched to a gene: 5. The CDR3 spans 15 residues. The CDR3 loop reads CASSPRTSGGYEQYF. DNA of the CDR3: TGTGCCAGCAGCCCACGGACTAGCGGGGGTTACGAGCAGTACTTC.

CDR3 DNA: TGTGCCAGCAGCTTGCGGGGAATTAGCTCCTACGAGCAGTACTTC. It codes for CASSLRGISSYEQYF. The V and J genes are TRBV5-6 and TRBJ2-7; a possible D gene is TRBD2 (5 bases). The CDR3 is made up of 15 amino acids. V was shortened by 1 base and J by 0 bases, with 11 bases between the two germline ends. Germline CDR1 and CDR2: SGHDT and YYEEEE.

The rearrangement joins TRBV30 to TRBJ2-2; TRBD1 matches at 7 bases. Per germline, CDR1 GTSNPN and CDR2 SVGIG (reference sequence). The CDR3 is made up of 14 amino acids. V lost 5 bases, J lost 2 bases, and 5 bases stayed unmatched. The CDR3 DNA follows: TGTGCCTGGTCCGGGACAGTTAACACCGGGGAGCTGTTTTTT. Translating gives CAWSGTVNTGELFF. Complete variable domain (other parts from reference TRBV30 and TRBJ2-2): SQTIHQWPATLVQPVGSPLSLECTVEGTSNPNLYWYRQAAGRGLQLLFYSVGIGQISSEVPQNLSASRPQDRQFILSSKKLLLSDSGFYLCAWSGTVNTGELFFGEGSRLTVL.

This clone has only a few counts. The chain links TRBV27 to TRBJ2-7; 11 bases fit TRBD2. Germline assignment: CDR1 MNHEY and CDR2 SMNVEV (reference sequence). CDR3 size: 15 residues. The junction had 11 bases not matched to a gene; V was cut back by 10 bases and J by 3 bases. The CDR3 coding sequence is TGTGCCACCAAAAAGGGGACTAGCGGAATCTACGAGCAGTACTTC. Translated, it gives CATKKGTSGIYEQYF.

J is TRBJ2-2 and V is TRBV10-3, with 7 bases lining up with TRBD2. Germline CDR1 and CDR2: ENHRY and SYGVKD. Trimming took 2 bases from V and 7 from J; bases not matched to a gene: 13. The CDR3 consists of 17 residues. The DNA for the CDR3 is TGTGCCATCAGTGAGCGTCTGGGGGGAGGGCCCGGCGGGGAGCTGTTTTTT. Its translation is CAISERLGGGPGGELFF.

This chain links TRBV9 with TRBJ2-2; no clear D. The length of the CDR3 is 15 residues. CDR1 is SGDLS and CDR2 is YYNGEE in the germline V gene. The V end was cut by 0 bases, the J end by 2 bases, with 8 bases between. This chain's CDR3 is CASSVDYFNTGELFF. CDR3 nucleotides: TGTGCCAGCAGCGTAGACTACTTTAACACCGGGGAGCTGTTTTTT.

This sequence joins TRBV6-2 or TRBV6-3 and TRBJ2-4; D perhaps matches TRBD1 (5 bases). The CDR3 spans 16 residues. Germline assignment: CDR1 MNHEY and CDR2 SVGEGT. Deletions cut 0 bases from V and 6 bases from J, with 15 bases between. CDR3 in DNA: TGTGCCAGCAGTTACTCGGGCAGGGCAAGTTCAAACATTCAGTACTTC. Amino acid sequence: CASSYSGRASSNIQYF.

This CDR3 reads CASSFSGLSGTGELFF. Here the CDR3 DNA reads TGCGCCAGCAGCTTTTCCGGCCTCTCGGGGACCGGGGAGCTGTTTTTT. The chain carries TRBV5-1 and TRBJ2-2; D is possibly TRBD2 (5 bases). V lost 2 bases and J 5 bases, leaving 16 bases between the germline ends. CDR1 and CDR2 (germline): SGHRS, YFSETQ. This CDR3 is built from 16 residues.

The CDR3 region is CASSPSGTRLNEQFF. The CDR3 DNA reads as TGCGCCAGCAGCCCCTCCGGGACTAGACTCAATGAGCAGTTCTTC. The chain carries TRBV4-1 and TRBJ2-1; TRBD2 aligns across 8 bases. The CDR3 sequence is 15 residues long. The germline V gene encodes CDR1 MGHRA and CDR2 YSYEKL. Trimming cost V 4 bases and J 6 bases; bases outside gene matches: 8.

V usage is TRBV7-9 and J usage is TRBJ1-4; D remains ambiguous. This CDR3 comprises 13 residues. Trimming removed 5 bases from V and 5 bases from J, with 9 bases in between. The germline V gene has CDR1 SEHNR and CDR2 FQNEAQ (reference sequence). The CDR3 DNA sequence: TGTGCCAGCAGCCTGAGTACCAATGAAAAACTGTTTTTT. Translating gives CASSLSTNEKLFF.

The CDR3 DNA sequence: TGTGCCAGTAGTATCATTGGACTAGCGGGAGTAGAGACCCAGTACTTC. It encodes CASSIIGLAGVETQYF. V gene TRBV19 combines with J gene TRBJ2-5, with 13 bases that match TRBD2. Germline V gene sequence: CDR1 LNHDA, CDR2 SQIVND (reference sequence). The V gene end was trimmed by 3 bases and the J gene end by 4 bases; junction bases not matched to a gene: 5. The CDR3 is 16 residues long.

The J gene is TRBJ2-5, the V gene TRBV24-1, with 9 bases that match TRBD1. This CDR3 comprises 16 residues. Germline V lookup: CDR1 KGHDR, CDR2 SFDVKD. The ends lost 4 bases at V and 3 bases at J; junction bases unmatched: 8. The CDR3 DNA follows: TGTGCCACCAGTGACCCGGCCGGGACAGGGAAAGAGACCCAGTACTTC. Amino acids: CATSDPAGTGKETQYF.

The V and J genes are TRBV5-1 and TRBJ2-7; 8 bases are a match to TRBD2. In germline, CDR1 is SGHRS, CDR2 YFSETQ. After removal of 0 bases from V and 7 bases from J, the junction contained 9 bases not matched to a gene. This CDR3 contains 15 residues. The CDR3 here is CASSLAAGGSGEQYF. CDR3 sequence (DNA): TGCGCCAGCAGCTTGGCTGCGGGGGGATCCGGGGAGCAGTACTTC.

The chain recombines TRBV18 with TRBJ2-7; 7 bases align to TRBD1. V gave up 5 bases and J gave up 3 bases; unmatched junction bases: 13. This CDR3 comprises 16 residues. The germline gives CDR1 KGHSH, CDR2 LQKENI. CDR3 DNA: TGTGCCAGCTCAGCAAACCAGGGGGATCACTACTACGAGCAGTACTTC. As protein: CASSANQGDHYYEQYF.

The CDR3 is CASSVVSEIFANEQFF. CDR3 nucleotides: TGTGCCAGCAGCGTAGTGAGCGAGATCTTTGCCAATGAGCAGTTCTTC. The V and J genes are TRBV9 and TRBJ2-1; D is undetermined. From germline, CDR1 is SGDLS and CDR2 YYNGEE. The CDR3 has 16 residues. V was trimmed by 0 bases and J by 6 bases, leaving 16 bases between them.

The chain is built from TRBV18 and TRBJ1-5, with D possibly being TRBD1 (6 bases). Per germline, CDR1 KGHSH and CDR2 LQKENI. The CDR3 loop spans 14 amino acids. Trimming stripped 2 bases from V and 7 bases from J, with 12 bases between. CDR3 sequence reads: CASSPMGGQQPQHF. The CDR3 bases are TGTGCCAGCTCACCAATGGGGGGGCAACAGCCCCAGCATTTT.

The chain employs TRBV18 and TRBJ1-4; D is perhaps TRBD1 (5 bases). Germline assignment: CDR1 KGHSH and CDR2 LQKENI. The CDR3 covers 14 residues. V was shortened by 2 bases and J by 8 bases, with 12 bases between the two germline ends. The CDR3 bases are TGTGCCAGCTCACCATTTTCAGGGAACGAAAAACTGTTTTTT. Translation gives CASSPFSGNEKLFF.

The V call is TRBV7-9, the J call TRBJ1-1, with 7 bases lining up with TRBD1. The J segment lost 3 bases and the V segment lost 5 bases, leaving 6 bases of the junction unmatched. Germline V lookup: CDR1 SEHNR, CDR2 FQNEAQ (reference sequence). The CDR3 runs to 14 residues. Written as DNA, the CDR3 is TGTGCCAGCAGCAACAGGGGACCAGACACTGAAGCTTTCTTT. It translates to CASSNRGPDTEAFF.

The V gene is TRBV6-2 or TRBV6-3, the J gene TRBJ1-5, with 7 bases that match TRBD1. This CDR3 is built from 14 residues. The V gene's germline CDR1 is MNHEY and CDR2 SVGEGT. V lost 2 bases, J lost 7 bases, and 5 bases stayed unmatched. For the CDR3, the DNA is TGTGCCAGCAGTTACGCTCAGGGGGGACAGCCCCAGCATTTT. Amino acid sequence: CASSYAQGGQPQHF.

V gene TRBV30 combines with J gene TRBJ1-5; 9 nucleotides match TRBD1. This CDR3 comprises 15 residues. CDR1 and CDR2 from the germline V gene are GTSNPN and SVGIG (reference sequence). Germline trimming cut 2 bases from V and 6 bases from J; bases unmatched to any gene: 8. The CDR3 nucleotides read TGTGCCTGGAGTCCGAAAAAACAGGGGGCTCAGCCCCAGCATTTT. Translating gives CAWSPKKQGAQPQHF.

The chain uses TRBV12-3 or TRBV12-4 and TRBJ1-1; TRBD1 is a possible D gene (6 bases). The CDR3 has 13 amino acids. Trimming cost V 6 bases and J 1 base, with 9 bases left between them. The CDR3 bases are TGTGCCAGCAGGCCGACAGGGAACACTGAAGCTTTCTTT. This codes for CASRPTGNTEAFF.

This chain uses TRBV5-4 with TRBJ1-1; D gene ambiguous. The ends were cut back, 2 bases at V and 1 base at J, with 6 bases in the middle. Germline V lookup: CDR1 SGHNT, CDR2 YYREEE (reference sequence). This CDR3 comprises 13 residues. The CDR3 DNA sequence: TGTGCCAGCAGCTTTGACTGGAACACTGAAGCTTTCTTT. Protein sequence: CASSFDWNTEAFF. The full variable domain, with the rest looked up from reference TRBV5-4 and TRBJ1-1, is ETGVTQSPTHLIKTRGQQVTLRCSSQSGHNTVSWYQQALGQGPQFIFQYYREEENGRGNFPPRFSGLQFPNYSSELNVNALELDDSALYLCASSFDWNTEAFFGQGTRLTVV.

This clone appeared once. This chain uses TRBV6-4 with TRBJ2-2, with TRBD1 identical over 7 bases. This CDR3 has 15 amino acids. CDR1 and CDR2 from the germline V gene are MRHNA and SNTAGT. V lost 3 bases and J lost 0; bases outside the gene matches: 1. In DNA, the CDR3 is TGTGCCAGCAGTGAACAGGGGTCGAACACCGGGGAGCTGTTTTTT. Residues: CASSEQGSNTGELFF.

This chain links TRBV5-8 with TRBJ2-5; the D is unclear. The ends were cut back, 0 bases at V and 6 bases at J, with 9 bases in the middle. There are 13 residues in the CDR3. Germline V CDR1 and CDR2: SGHTS, YDEGEE. CDR3 in DNA: TGTGCCAGCAGCTTGGAACAGTGGAAGACCCAGTACTTC. The encoded protein is CASSLEQWKTQYF.

The rearrangement uses TRBV13 and TRBJ2-7; 10 nucleotides match TRBD2. The V and J ends lost 5 bases and 3 bases, in that order; junction bases with no gene match: 16. The CDR3 spans 18 residues. Germline V gene data show CDR1 as PRHDT and CDR2 as FYEKMQ (reference sequence). CDR3 in DNA: TGTGCCAGCAGCGGCTCCCGGACACTAGCGGGGCCCAGCTACGAGCAGTACTTC. It is translated as CASSGSRTLAGPSYEQYF.

The rearrangement links TRBV11-2 to TRBJ1-2, with D possibly being TRBD1 (6 bases). V was pared by 6 bases and J by 8 bases, with 13 bases between. Germline V gene sequence: CDR1 SGHAT, CDR2 FQNNGV. The CDR3 contains 12 residues. The CDR3 nucleotides read TGTGCCAGCAGAGACACAGGGTGGGGCTACACCTTC. Residues: CASRDTGWGYTF.

The chain links TRBV6-5 to TRBJ2-5, with 7 bases aligning to TRBD2. The junction had 8 bases not matched to a gene; V was cut back by 9 bases and J by 7 bases. The CDR3 is made up of 12 amino acids. CDR1 is MNHEY and CDR2 is SVGAGI in the germline V gene. CDR3 bases: TGTGCCAGTAGATGGGAGGGTGGGACCCAGTACTTC. It codes for CASRWEGGTQYF.

The chain employs TRBV7-6 and TRBJ2-7; 9 positions match TRBD1. Germline V gene lookup returns CDR1 SGHVS and CDR2 FNYEAQ. The junction had 1 base not matched to a gene; V was cut back by 2 bases and J by 2 bases. The CDR3 runs to 14 residues. CDR3 nucleotide sequence: TGTGCCAGCAGCTTACGACAGGGGGCCTACGAGCAGTACTTC. It encodes CASSLRQGAYEQYF.